This TCR beta chain was captured by sequencing in a study of OX40 agonist ivuxolimab in advanced cancers. This table comes from immunoSEQ multiplex PCR, and its TCRdb copy is limited to in-frame clones, with some not included. This sample has tens of thousands of clones, with around 83% found just once. CDR1 is MDHEN and CDR2 is SYDVKM in the germline V gene. The V and J ends lost 4 bases and 7 bases respectively, with 16 bases between them. CDR3 size: 15 residues. Specimen: CD4+ or CD8+ T cells sorted from blood, collected in a trial of the OX40 agonist ivuxolimab. This chain uses TRBV28 with TRBJ2-2; D is possibly TRBD2 (6 bases). This TCR came from an adult with an advanced solid tumor such as melanoma, head and neck, liver or kidney cancer. CDR3 amino acids: CASSSALGGSGELFF. CDR3 nucleotide sequence: TGTGCCAGCAGTTCGGCCCTAGGAGGGAGCGGGGAGCTGTTTTTT.